A single sample is the source of the 4 T cell receptor beta chains below, sequenced in a study of low-dose radiotherapy and immunotherapy resistance in tumors. Time point described: after trial treatment. Treatment in this sample: LDRT plus nivolumab, ipilimumab, low-dose cyclophosphamide and aspirin (RACIN trial). Primers used for first-strand cDNA, a TRAV- and TRBV-specific set, covered both alpha and beta chains. TCR amplification ran 20 PCR cycles using constant-region and V-primer adapter primers. TCRdb called the reads again in MiXCR, with one record for every CDR3 protein. The sample consists of 75,000 to 95,000 distinct CDR3 sequences, roughly 19% of them appearing once. The sample was PBMCs, taken after low-dose radiotherapy plus immunotherapy. These receptors all stem from a female donor with ovarian cancer.

This chain uses TRBV19 with TRBJ1-2, with 9 bases aligning to TRBD1. The V gene's germline CDR1 is LNHDA and CDR2 SQIVND (reference sequence). CDR3 length: 15 residues. V gave up 4 bases and J gave up 0 bases; unmatched junction bases: 3. CDR3 sequence: CASSTGQGTNYGYTF. Here the CDR3 DNA reads TGTGCCAGTAGTACGGGACAGGGAACTAACTATGGCTACACCTTC.

This clonotype was detected many times. The V gene is TRBV20-1, the J gene TRBJ1-1, with D possibly matching TRBD1 (6 bases). Germline CDR1 and CDR2: DFQATT and SNEGSKA (reference sequence). V shed 6 bases and J shed 4 bases, with 15 bases lying between them. The CDR3 length is 13 residues. CDR3 nucleotide sequence: TGCAGTGCCCCACAGGGTCGGAGCACTGAAGCTTTCTTT. It specifies CSAPQGRSTEAFF.

This clonotype was counted ten times or more. The gene calls are TRBV12-3 or TRBV12-4 and TRBJ2-1; 14 bases map to TRBD2. The CDR3 is 18 residues long. V lost 6 bases, J lost 5 bases, and 12 bases stayed unmatched. The CDR3 region is CASRDGTSGSAMNNEQFF. For the CDR3, the DNA is TGTGCCAGCAGAGACGGGACTAGCGGGAGTGCTATGAACAATGAGCAGTTCTTC.

There are many counts of this clonotype. The chain couples TRBV7-2 to TRBJ2-5; 7 positions match TRBD2. This CDR3 is built from 15 residues. Germline CDR1 is SGHTA and CDR2 is FQGNSA. V lost 3 bases and J lost 0; bases outside the gene matches: 4. CDR3 DNA sequence: TGTGCCAGCAGCTTTGGCGGGGGTTACCAAGAGACCCAGTACTTC. Translating it yields CASSFGGGYQETQYF.